This record looks at one TCR beta chain sequence and its context. Researchers built TCR beta cDNA using 5'RACE template switching with UMIs. TCRdb reprocessed the 5' RACE reads, keeping one entry per CDR3 protein, no DNA. The sample data list 150,000 or so distinct CDR3 sequences. This entry comes from a study of T cells expressing NK-cell markers. At the level of the study: Each TCR beta repertoire originated in sorted T cells that were CD3+CD56+NKG2C+, CD3+CD56+NKG2C- or CD3+CD56-NKG2C+.

This CDR3 spans 15 amino acids. The sequence was obtained from a woman aged 18 to 75 in good health. The chain couples TRBV12-3 or TRBV12-4 to TRBJ1-1. Source material: blood T cells: a sorted CD56 or NKG2C T cell subset, CD4+ or CD8+ T cells, or bulk PBMC T cells (not recorded which). The chain's CDR3 is CASRPREGVNTEAFF.